This paragraph covers one T cell receptor (beta chain) sequence. Its antigen is not identified. The data derive from a study of blood T cells in healthy people across ages. Whole-study findings and limits: More naive CD4+ cells and higher diversity were found in long-lived than in aged donors. Diversity estimates from one million T cells were considered underestimates. It was found that TCR beta diversity correlated strongly with the percentage of naive T cells.

Alongside a J-beta primer mix, a sample-barcoded 5' primer served in a second PCR lasting about 7 to 11 cycles. Carrying 12 random nucleotides, a template-switch adaptor labeled each individual cDNA molecule. MiXCR, run by TCRdb on the 5' RACE reads, gives a single entry per CDR3 protein. The sample shows approximately 690,000 distinct CDR3 sequences, 58% of them seen only once. The germline V gene has CDR1 SGHKS and CDR2 YYEKEE (reference sequence). The CDR3 has 16 amino acids. V dropped 2 bases and J dropped 1 base, with 14 bases sitting between them. Input material: blood. The sequence came from a man between 60 and 75 years old in good health. J is TRBJ2-3 and V is TRBV5-5; the D is unclear. CDR3 sequence (DNA): TGTGCCAGCAGCTTAGGTGTAGGGATGGGCACAGATACGCAGTATTTT. This translates into CASSLGVGMGTDTQYF.